This TCR beta chain came from a study of blood T cell repertoires in COVID-19. This CDR3 contains 11 residues. V was cut by 8 bases and J by 3 bases, with 8 bases left in between. Here immunoSEQ multiplex PCR was the method, and the copy in TCRdb shows in-frame clones only, minus some. The sample has fewer than 250,000 clones; 75% to 85% are singletons. Specimen: peripheral blood. This TCR was sampled from a human donor in a cohort sampled during active COVID-19. This rearrangement joins TRBV12-3 or TRBV12-4 to TRBJ2-7; weak D call: TRBD2 (5 bases). This CDR3 reads CASDRGYEQYF. The CDR3 DNA reads as TGTGCCAGCGACCGGGGCTACGAGCAGTACTTC.